Shown below are 30 T cell receptor beta chains from a single sample sequenced in a study of blood T cell repertoires in COVID-19. Method: immunoSEQ multiplex PCR; TCRdb's copy keeps in-frame clones and lacks some. The sample has around 50,000 clones; approximately 95% are singletons. Sequencing was done on a sample of peripheral blood. The receptors were gathered from a man aged 55-75 years with COVID-19, enrolled during active disease.

The J gene is TRBJ2-7, the V gene TRBV5-1, with D tentatively TRBD1 (6 bases). The CDR3 has 15 amino acids. Germline CDR1 SGHRS, CDR2 YFSETQ. With 3 bases removed from V and 3 bases from J, the gap between germline ends came to 16 bases. The CDR3 is CASSSRAGANYEQYF. In DNA, the CDR3 is TGCGCCAGCAGCTCCAGGGCAGGGGCCAACTACGAGCAGTACTTC.

The chain links TRBV27 to TRBJ1-2; D uncertain. V lost 0 bases and J lost 0, with 5 bases in between. Germline CDR1 and CDR2: MNHEY and SMNVEV (reference sequence). CDR3 size: 14 residues. CDR3: CASSLSQANYGYTF. The DNA of the CDR3 is TGTGCCAGCAGTTTATCGCAGGCTAACTATGGCTACACCTTC.

V gene TRBV19 combines with J gene TRBJ2-5; a weak D match, TRBD2 (5 bases). Trimming cost V 1 base and J 5 bases, with 20 bases left between them. This CDR3 spans 17 amino acids. CDR1 is LNHDA, CDR2 SQIVND, per germline (reference sequence). Written as DNA, the CDR3 is TGTGCCAGTAGTATAGTGGGTCGAACCTACAAGCGGGAGACCCAGTACTTC. Its protein product is CASSIVGRTYKRETQYF.

V gene TRBV7-3 combines with J gene TRBJ2-4; TRBD1 is a possible D gene (5 bases). This CDR3 has 13 amino acids. V was shortened by 3 bases and J by 8 bases, with 11 bases between the two germline ends. Germline-derived CDR1 and CDR2 are SGHTA and FQGTGA. The CDR3 nucleotides read TGTGCCAGCAGCTTCAGCCAGGGCTACATTCAGTACTTC. Translated: CASSFSQGYIQYF.

The V call is TRBV11-2, the J call TRBJ1-1; possibly TRBD1 for D (5 bases). The CDR3 totals 14 residues. Germline CDR1 is SGHAT and CDR2 is FQNNGV. V lost 1 base and J lost 7, with 13 bases in between. The CDR3 bases are TGTGCCAGCAGCTTAGGGCGCAGGGTAGATGAAGCTTTCTTT. Translated: CASSLGRRVDEAFF.

The rearrangement uses TRBV7-3 and TRBJ2-3; D not certain. CDR3 length: 15 amino acids. The V and J ends lost 1 base and 2 bases respectively, with 10 bases between them. Per the germline V gene, CDR1 is SGHTA and CDR2 is FQGTGA. The CDR3 reads CASSLSLAPTDTQYF. As DNA, the CDR3 is TGTGCCAGCAGCTTAAGCTTAGCTCCCACAGATACGCAGTATTTT. Variable domain in full (rest from reference TRBV7-3 and TRBJ2-3): GAGVSQTPSNKVTEKGKYVELRCDPISGHTALYWYRQSLGQGPEFLIYFQGTGAADDSGLPNDRFFAVRPEGSVSTLKIQRTERGDSAVYLCASSLSLAPTDTQYFGPGTRLTVL.

Only one count was recorded for this clone. The rearrangement uses TRBV7-3 and TRBJ2-6; unclear D gene. This CDR3 is 15 amino acids long. Trimming shortened V by 5 bases and J by 2 bases, and 10 bases separated the two germline ends. The germline CDR1 and CDR2 sequences are SGHTA and FQGTGA. CDR3 residues: CASSPRRTGANVLTF. The CDR3 DNA follows: TGTGCCAGCAGCCCGAGGAGAACTGGGGCCAACGTCCTGACTTTC.

CDR3 bases: TGTGCCAGCAGTGAAGCGGTCCGGAGCTCACCCCTCCACTTT. It yields the protein CASSEAVRSSPLHF. The chain joins TRBV2 to TRBJ1-6; D is uncertain. CDR1 is SNHLY, CDR2 FYNNEI, per germline. The CDR3 is 14 amino acids. V was trimmed by 0 bases and J by 10 bases, leaving 10 bases between them.

V gene TRBV4-2 combines with J gene TRBJ1-6, with D uncertain. The CDR3 spans 17 residues. V lost 0 bases and J lost 0, with 9 bases in between. Germline CDR1 reads LGHNA; CDR2 reads YNFKEQ. The CDR3 region is CASSQERRSSYNSPLHF. DNA of the CDR3: TGTGCCAGCAGCCAAGAAAGGCGGAGCTCCTATAATTCACCCCTCCACTTT.

Only a few counts were recorded for this clone. The CDR3 protein is CASSYGTARRDTEAFF. In DNA, the CDR3 is TGTGCCAGCAGTTATGGGACAGCCCGGCGGGACACTGAAGCTTTCTTT. This chain links TRBV2 with TRBJ1-1, with 7 bases that match TRBD1. The CDR3 covers 16 residues. Trimming at V came to 5 bases and at J to 3 bases, leaving 12 bases not matched to a gene. Germline values: CDR1 SNHLY, CDR2 FYNNEI.

This chain connects TRBV28 to TRBJ2-1, with 8 bases lining up with TRBD1. This CDR3 is built from 14 residues. V was pared by 6 bases and J by 4 bases, with 5 bases of the junction left unmatched. Germline V gives CDR1 MDHEN, CDR2 SYDVKM. This CDR3 is CASSHGQGYNEQFF. CDR3 in DNA: TGTGCCAGCAGCCACGGACAGGGTTACAATGAGCAGTTCTTC.

The CDR3 region has the DNA TGTGCCAGCTCACCTCCGGGACTAGCGGGAGTAGCCGAGCAGTACTTC. It is translated as CASSPPGLAGVAEQYF. The chain employs TRBV18 and TRBJ2-7, with 14 bases identical to TRBD2. This CDR3 contains 16 residues. In germline, CDR1 is KGHSH, CDR2 LQKENI. With V trimmed by 3 bases and J by 6 bases, 7 bases remained unmatched.

This chain joins TRBV9 and TRBJ2-7, with 9 bases lining up with TRBD2. V shed 2 bases, J shed 0 bases, and the junction held 9 bases outside the gene matches. Germline CDR1 is SGDLS and CDR2 is YYNGEE. The CDR3 is made up of 17 amino acids. The CDR3 protein is CASSVGGGAFSSYEQYF. In DNA form, the CDR3 reads TGTGCCAGCAGCGTGGGCGGGGGGGCCTTTAGCTCCTACGAGCAGTACTTC.

The rearrangement joins TRBV5-1 to TRBJ2-7; the D gene is possibly TRBD2 (8 bases). The germline CDR1 and CDR2 sequences are SGHRS and YFSETQ. Trimming removed 3 bases from V and 1 base from J, with 14 bases in between. The CDR3 totals 15 residues. The CDR3 region is CASSWDSGSSYEQYF. CDR3 coding DNA: TGCGCCAGCAGCTGGGACAGCGGGAGTTCCTACGAGCAGTACTTC. The full variable domain, completed using reference TRBV5-1 and TRBJ2-7, is KAGVTQTPRYLIKTRGQQVTLSCSPISGHRSVSWYQQTPGQGLQFLFEYFSETQRNKGNFPGRFSGRQFSNSRSEMNVSTLELGDSALYLCASSWDSGSSYEQYFGPGTRLTVT.

V gene TRBV19 combines with J gene TRBJ1-2, with 7 bases fitting TRBD1. Germline lookup yields CDR1 LNHDA and CDR2 SQIVND (reference sequence). Trimming removed 10 bases from V and 2 bases from J; junction bases left unmatched: 7. CDR3 length: 13 amino acids. For the CDR3, the DNA is TGTGCCATCCGACAGGGAGGAAACTATGGCTACACCTTC. Translating gives CAIRQGGNYGYTF.

The CDR3 reads CASSKQGNSPLHF. The CDR3 coding sequence is TGTGCCAGCAGCAAACAGGGGAATTCACCCCTCCACTTT. The J gene is TRBJ1-6, the V gene TRBV21-1; the table's D call, TRBD1, has no DNA check behind it. TRBV21-1 is a listed pseudogene. The CDR3 totals 13 residues.

The genes are TRBV29-1 and TRBJ2-7, with a possible D match to TRBD2 (5 bases). V was cut by 6 bases and J by 7 bases, with 19 bases left in between. CDR3 length equals 13 residues. Germline V gene sequence: CDR1 SQVTM, CDR2 ANQGSEA. CDR3 DNA sequence: TGCAGCGTCCTCCATTGGCCGGGCGGGGAGCAGTACTTC. Its protein product is CSVLHWPGGEQYF.

This clone was counted between two and nine times. This chain links TRBV4-1 with TRBJ2-1; TRBD2 matches at 11 bases. The CDR3 covers 18 residues. After removal of 1 base from V and 6 bases from J, the junction contained 11 bases not matched to a gene. The germline V gene encodes CDR1 MGHRA and CDR2 YSYEKL. The DNA for the CDR3 is TGCGCCAGCAGCCAAGCGTTTATGAGACTAGCGGGATCCAATGAGCAGTTCTTC. It encodes CASSQAFMRLAGSNEQFF.

This clone occurred once. The chain combines TRBV7-8 with TRBJ1-1, with D perhaps TRBD1 (6 bases). Germline V gives CDR1 SGHVS, CDR2 FQNEAQ. V was cut by 8 bases and J by 1 base, with 14 bases left in between. This CDR3 has 14 residues. The CDR3 spells CASLKGQGNTEAFF. CDR3 nucleotides: TGTGCCAGCTTAAAGGGACAAGGGAACACTGAAGCTTTCTTT.

The chain recombines TRBV2 with TRBJ2-7, with TRBD1 matching 7 bases. Germline V CDR1 and CDR2: SNHLY, FYNNEI. V trimming: 6 bases; J trimming: 2 bases; junction bases outside the gene matches: 10. This CDR3 comprises 15 residues. The CDR3 here is CASSSQTGSPYEQYF. CDR3 coding DNA: TGTGCCAGCAGCTCACAGACAGGGTCGCCCTACGAGCAGTACTTC.

This rearrangement joins TRBV4-1 to TRBJ2-7, with 15 positions matching TRBD2. Germline V gene data show CDR1 as MGHRA and CDR2 as YSYEKL. Unmatched junction bases numbered 10, after V lost 5 bases and J lost 2 bases. The CDR3 totals 18 residues. The CDR3 DNA follows: TGCGCCAGCAGCGCCGGACTAGCGGGAGGGCCTATTACCTACGAGCAGTACTTC. Translated: CASSAGLAGGPITYEQYF.

The chain employs TRBV7-3 and TRBJ1-6; 8 positions agree with TRBD1. From germline, CDR1 is SGHTA and CDR2 FQGTGA. The CDR3 runs to 13 residues. V shed 6 bases and J 9 bases; nucleotides not matched to a gene: 4. For the CDR3, the DNA is TGTGCCAGCAGGGCAGGGGGCATTTCACCCCTCCACTTT. Its translation is CASRAGGISPLHF.

A few counts support this clone. This rearrangement joins TRBV19 to TRBJ1-5, with D possibly TRBD1 on 6 matching bases. The CDR3 is 16 amino acids. Germline-derived CDR1 and CDR2 are LNHDA and SQIVND (reference sequence). The germline V and J ends were trimmed by 6 bases and 0 bases, with 15 bases remaining between them. In DNA, the CDR3 is TGTGCCAGTAGCCCAGGGACACCCTTTAGCAATCAGCCCCAGCATTTT. Encoded protein: CASSPGTPFSNQPQHF.

The CDR3 DNA reads as TGTGCCAGTAAGCGGACGTACACCGGGGAGCTGTTTTTT. Translating it yields CASKRTYTGELFF. This sequence joins TRBV19 and TRBJ2-2; possibly TRBD2 for D (5 bases). Germline CDR1 LNHDA, CDR2 SQIVND (reference sequence). There are 13 residues in the CDR3. V lost 7 bases to trimming and J lost 3 bases, with 9 bases between them.

This clone was counted only a few times. V usage is TRBV5-6 and J usage is TRBJ1-2, with 12 bases identical to TRBD1. CDR3 length equals 18 residues. Unmatched junction bases numbered 16, after V lost 6 bases and J lost 4 bases. Germline V CDR1 and CDR2: SGHDT, YYEEEE. DNA for the CDR3: TGTGCCAGCACCCGGTCCGGGACAGGGGGCGCGGTAGGCTATGGCTACACCTTC. As protein: CASTRSGTGGAVGYGYTF.

The chain carries TRBV29-1 and TRBJ1-2; no clear D. V was clipped by 0 bases and J by 2 bases, with 7 bases between them. Germline assignment: CDR1 SQVTM and CDR2 ANQGSEA. This CDR3 is built from 13 residues. DNA of the CDR3: TGCAGCGTTGAAGATGGCGGGAACTATGGCTACACCTTC. It specifies CSVEDGGNYGYTF.

The chain is built from TRBV18 and TRBJ2-2; D is ambiguous. This CDR3 comprises 15 residues. V lost 1 base to trimming and J lost 4 bases, with 10 bases between them. CDR1 is KGHSH, CDR2 LQKENI, per germline. The CDR3 sequence: CASSPRQASTGELFF. As DNA, the CDR3 is TGTGCCAGCTCACCACGCCAGGCGTCCACCGGGGAGCTGTTTTTT.

The chain combines TRBV6-5 with TRBJ1-1; D may be TRBD1 (6 bases). CDR1 and CDR2 from the germline V gene are MNHEY and SVGAGI. V gave up 0 bases and J gave up 4 bases, with 9 bases separating them. The CDR3 loop spans 14 amino acids. The CDR3 region is CASSYSVGGTEAFF. CDR3 DNA sequence: TGTGCCAGCAGTTACTCGGTAGGGGGCACTGAAGCTTTCTTT.

This chain connects TRBV7-2 to TRBJ2-3; D remains ambiguous. The germline V gene has CDR1 SGHTA and CDR2 FQGNSA. CDR3 length: 13 residues. V shed 0 bases and J shed 5 bases, with 6 bases lying between them. The CDR3 protein is CASSLASGDTQYF. The CDR3 DNA is TGTGCCAGCAGCTTAGCGTCGGGAGATACGCAGTATTTT.

The genes are TRBV30 and TRBJ1-3, with D unclear. The V end lost 1 base, the J end lost 0 bases, and 19 bases lay between the germline ends. There are 18 residues in the CDR3. Per the germline V gene, CDR1 is GTSNPN and CDR2 is SVGIG (reference sequence). This CDR3 reads CAWSEQKQNFYSGNTIYF. Written as DNA, the CDR3 is TGTGCCTGGAGTGAACAGAAACAAAATTTTTACTCTGGAAACACCATATATTTT.